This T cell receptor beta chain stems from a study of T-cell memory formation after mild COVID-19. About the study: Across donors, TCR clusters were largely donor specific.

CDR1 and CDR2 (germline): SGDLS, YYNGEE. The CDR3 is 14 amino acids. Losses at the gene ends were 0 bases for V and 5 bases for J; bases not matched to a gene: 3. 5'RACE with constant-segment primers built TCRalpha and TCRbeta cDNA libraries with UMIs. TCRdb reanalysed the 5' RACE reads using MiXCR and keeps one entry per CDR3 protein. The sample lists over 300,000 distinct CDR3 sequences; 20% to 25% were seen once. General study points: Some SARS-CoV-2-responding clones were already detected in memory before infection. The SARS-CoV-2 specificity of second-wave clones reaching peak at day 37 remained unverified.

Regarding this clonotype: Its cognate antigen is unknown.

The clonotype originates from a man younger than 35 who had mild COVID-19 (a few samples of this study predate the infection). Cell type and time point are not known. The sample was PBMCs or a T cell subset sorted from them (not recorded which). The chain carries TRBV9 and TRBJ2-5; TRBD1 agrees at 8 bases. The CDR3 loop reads CASSVGTGRETQYF. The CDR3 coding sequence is TGTGCCAGCAGCGTAGGGACAGGGAGGGAGACCCAGTACTTC.